This entry describes one TCR beta chain. Antigen specificity is unknown. This entry comes from a study of T cell responses to AZD1222 COVID-19 vaccine. Study-level findings and limits: No day 14 peak samples; only post-peak repertoires were characterized.

Trimming pared 11 bases from V and 0 bases from J, leaving 21 bases between. The length of the CDR3 is 16 residues. Looked up from germline, CDR1 is SNHLY and CDR2 is FYNNEI. Using immunoSEQ multiplex PCR, the repertoire was profiled, and TCRdb retains in-frame clones only, with some absent. The sample lists tens of thousands of clones, 90% seen once, with around 6% in the top ten. The sample consisted of peripheral blood, taken on day 0 of AZD1222 vaccination. The chain employs TRBV2 and TRBJ2-3; possibly TRBD1 for D (5 bases). This TCR derives from an adult in good health. The DNA of the CDR3 is TGTGCCGTAACAAGGGGCCGCGATCCTAGCACAGATACGCAGTATTTT. It encodes CAVTRGRDPSTDTQYF.